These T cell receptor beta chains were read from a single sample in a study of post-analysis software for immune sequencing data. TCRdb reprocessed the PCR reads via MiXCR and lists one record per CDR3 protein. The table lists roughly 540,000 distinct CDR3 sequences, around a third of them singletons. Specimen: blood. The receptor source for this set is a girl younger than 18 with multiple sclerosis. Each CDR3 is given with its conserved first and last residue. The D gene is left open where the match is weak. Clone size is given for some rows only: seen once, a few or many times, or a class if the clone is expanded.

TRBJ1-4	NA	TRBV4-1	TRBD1	CASSQWQGATNEKLFF	TGCGCCAGCAGCCAATGGCAGGGGGCCACTAATGAAAAACTGTTTTTT
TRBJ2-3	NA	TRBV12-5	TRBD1	CASGTGRDTQYF	TGTGCTAGTGGGACAGGGCGCGATACGCAGTATTTT
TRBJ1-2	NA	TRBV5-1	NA	CASSVYRPSDGYTF	TGCGCCAGCAGCGTTTACAGGCCCTCGGATGGCTACACCTTC
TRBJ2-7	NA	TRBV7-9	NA	CASSPQYF	TGTGCCAGCAGCCCTCAGTACTTC
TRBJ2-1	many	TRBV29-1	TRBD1	CSVELTQGRNNEQFF	TGCAGCGTTGAACTGACACAGGGGCGTAACAATGAGCAGTTCTTC
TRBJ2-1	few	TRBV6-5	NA	CASSYSRFPSYNEQFF	TGTGCCAGCAGTTACTCGAGGTTCCCTTCCTACAATGAGCAGTTCTTC
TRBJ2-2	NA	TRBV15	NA	CATSRDQATGELFF	TGTGCCACCAGCAGAGATCAGGCTACCGGGGAGCTGTTTTTT
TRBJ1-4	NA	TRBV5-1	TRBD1	CASRPGTGVTTNEKLFF	TGCGCCAGCAGGCCCGGGACAGGGGTAACAACTAATGAAAAACTGTTTTTT
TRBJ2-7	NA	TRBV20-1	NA	CSAFRDGYYEQYF	TGCAGTGCCTTTAGGGACGGTTACTACGAGCAGTACTTC
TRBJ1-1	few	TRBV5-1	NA	CASRMGNTEAFF	TGCGCCAGCAGGATGGGGAACACTGAAGCTTTCTTT
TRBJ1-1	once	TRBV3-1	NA	CASRDETFTQNTEALF	TGTGCCAGCCGAGACGAGACATTCACACAGAACACTGAAGCTTTATTT
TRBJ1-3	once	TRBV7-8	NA	CASSLAGGRWGTIYF	TGTGCCAGCAGCTTAGCTGGGGGCCGCTGGGGCACCATATATTTT
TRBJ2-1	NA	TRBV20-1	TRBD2	CSARMARGDYNEQFF	TGCAGTGCTAGGATGGCGCGGGGGGATTACAATGAGCAGTTCTTC
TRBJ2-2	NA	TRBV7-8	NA	CASRSQRVAGELFF	TGTGCCAGCAGAAGCCAGAGGGTGGCCGGGGAGCTGTTTTTT
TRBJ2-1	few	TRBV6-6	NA	CASRDWDNEQFF	TGTGCCAGCAGGGACTGGGACAATGAGCAGTTCTTC
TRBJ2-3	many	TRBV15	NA	CATSRDVRDTQYF	TGTGCCACCAGCAGAGATGTTCGAGATACGCAGTATTTT
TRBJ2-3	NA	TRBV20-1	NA	CSAPRGEPSTDTQYF	TGCAGTGCTCCGCGGGGTGAACCTAGCACAGATACGCAGTATTTT
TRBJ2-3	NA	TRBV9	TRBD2	CASSAEGTTTDTQYF	TGTGCCAGCAGCGCCGAAGGGACTACGACAGATACGCAGTATTTT
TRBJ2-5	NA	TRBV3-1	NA	CASSTRKYQETQYF	TGTGCCAGCAGCACAAGGAAGTACCAAGAGACCCAGTACTTC
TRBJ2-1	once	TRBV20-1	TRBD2	CSAPPRAGGHNEQFF	TGCAGTGCTCCACCACGAGCGGGGGGGCACAATGAGCAGTTCTTC
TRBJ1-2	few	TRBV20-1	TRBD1	CSARTGGRDGYTF	TGCAGTGCTAGGACAGGGGGCAGGGATGGCTACACCTTC
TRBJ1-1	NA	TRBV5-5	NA	CASSCSTPDTEAFF	TGTGCCAGCAGCTGTTCGACACCGGACACTGAAGCTTTCTTT
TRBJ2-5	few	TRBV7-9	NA	CASSISQETQYF	TGTGCCAGCAGCATATCGCAAGAGACCCAGTACTTC
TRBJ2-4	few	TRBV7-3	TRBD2	CASSPGTSGGASDIQYF	TGTGCCAGCAGCCCCGGGACTAGCGGGGGGGCCAGTGACATTCAGTACTTC
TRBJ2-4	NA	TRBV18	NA	CASSPTGRDEYF	TGTGCCAGCTCACCTACGGGACGGGACGAGTACTTC
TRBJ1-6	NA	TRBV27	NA	CASSQWGSRGPLHF	TGTGCCAGCAGCCAATGGGGGTCCCGGGGCCCCCTCCACTTT
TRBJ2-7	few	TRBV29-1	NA	CSVLGDPGGSYEQYF	TGCAGCGTCCTCGGGGACCCCGGAGGTAGCTACGAGCAGTACTTC
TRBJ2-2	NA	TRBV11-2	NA	CASSLLRGTNTGELFF	TGTGCCAGCAGCTTGCTAAGGGGCACGAACACCGGGGAGCTGTTTTTT
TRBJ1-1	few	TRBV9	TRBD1	CASSVTPLDRDTEAFF	TGTGCCAGCAGCGTCACCCCGTTGGACAGGGACACTGAAGCTTTCTTT
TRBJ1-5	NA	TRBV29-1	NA	CSVEEEGSNQPQHF	TGCAGCGTTGAAGAAGAAGGCAGCAATCAGCCCCAGCATTTT
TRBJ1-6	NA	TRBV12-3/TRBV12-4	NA	CASTFGTGNSPLHF	TGTGCCAGCACCTTCGGTACAGGGAATTCACCCCTCCACTTT
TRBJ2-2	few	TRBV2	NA	CASNLGTFSTGELFF	TGTGCCAGCAATCTGGGGACGTTCTCCACCGGGGAGCTGTTTTTT
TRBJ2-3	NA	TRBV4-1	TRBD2	CASSPWTSEADTQYF	TGCGCCAGCAGCCCATGGACTAGTGAGGCAGATACGCAGTATTTT
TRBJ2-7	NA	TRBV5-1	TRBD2	CASSSGGASYNEQYF	TGCGCCAGCAGTAGCGGGGGGGCTTCCTACAATGAGCAGTACTTC
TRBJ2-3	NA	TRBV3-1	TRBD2	CASSQAGLSGDTQYF	TGTGCCAGCAGCCAGGCGGGACTATCTGGGGATACGCAGTATTTT
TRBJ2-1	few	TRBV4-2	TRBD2	CASSQSGLAGTSYNEQFF	TGTGCCAGCAGCCAATCTGGACTAGCGGGGACCTCCTACAATGAGCAGTTCTTC
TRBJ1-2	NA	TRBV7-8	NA	CASSIVAYDGYTF	TGTGCCAGCAGCATCGTGGCCTACGATGGCTACACCTTC
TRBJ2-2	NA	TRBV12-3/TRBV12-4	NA	CASSPTGLVAGELFF	TGTGCCAGCAGTCCCACAGGCCTCGTCGCCGGGGAGCTGTTTTTT